This T cell receptor (beta chain) was documented in a study of T cell clonality in common variable immunodeficiency. Study-level results: Links between repertoire features and CVID complications were heterogeneity-limited. Fewer deletions and N-nucleotide insertions were reportedly seen in common variable immunodeficiency TCR beta sequences.

CVID and control samples used equivalent genomic DNA input. Generated by immunoSEQ multiplex PCR, the TCRdb table keeps only in-frame clones and is missing some. The data show around 13,000 clones, with none appearing a single time. Details on this clone: Antigen specificity is unknown. The read terminates 3 residues before the CDR3 end, so the remaining end is supplied by the germline J gene.

Reduced serum IgG, IgA and/or IgM plus specific antibody deficiency defined CVID. Blood came from CVID subjects not ill and not taking immunomodulatory or immunosuppressive medication. J lost 3 bases, V lost 5 bases, and 5 bases had no gene match. The CDR3 has 15 residues. CDR1 is SGHTA and CDR2 is FQGNSA in the germline V gene. The receptor comes from a human donor with common variable immunodeficiency. V and J are TRBV7-2 and TRBJ2-3; TRBD1 matches 10 bases. The sequenced material came from peripheral blood mononuclear cells. The part of the CDR3 DNA that was read is TGTGCCAGCAGCCCAGGACAGGGGGGGACAGATACG. Its translation is CASSPGQGGTDT. The entire CDR3 protein is CASSPGQGGTDTQYF.